The 15 T cell receptor beta chains below come from one sample, sequenced in a study of breast tumors, draining lymph nodes, adjacent tissues. The lymph nodes were axillary draining lymph nodes from breast cancer patients. MiXCR was run by TCRdb on the multiplex PCR reads, yielding one entry per CDR3 protein. The sample lists 150,000 to 200,000 distinct CDR3 sequences, about 33% seen once, with roughly 3.8% in the top ten. Sequencing input: axillary lymph node tissue. All receptors come from a female donor with breast cancer. Some clones in this sample may be carry-over from other donors' samples.

As concerns this clonotype: Since a much larger clone is just one base distant, this may be a read error. The V and J genes are TRBV6-2 or TRBV6-3 and TRBJ2-7, with D possibly matching TRBD1 (6 bases). The CDR3 length is 13 residues. CDR1 MNHEY and CDR2 SVGEGT come from the germline V gene. V lost 7 bases and J 2 bases, leaving 12 bases between the germline ends. Here the CDR3 reads CASKQGPAYEQYF. CDR3 bases: TGTGCCAGCAAACAGGGACCTGCCTACGAGCAGTACTTC.

This clonotype was seen a handful of times. V is TRBV28 and J is TRBJ2-3, with 11 bases matching TRBD2. There are 17 residues in the CDR3. Per germline, CDR1 MDHEN and CDR2 SYDVKM. V dropped 7 bases and J dropped 2; count of bases not matched to a gene: 11. DNA for the CDR3: TGTGCCAGCATGCCCCCCCTAGCGGGGGGATACACAGATACGCAGTATTTT. It is translated as CASMPPLAGGYTDTQYF. The full variable domain, completed using reference TRBV28 and TRBJ2-3, is DVKVTQSSRYLVKRTGEKVFLECVQDMDHENMFWYRQDPGLGLRLIYFSYDVKMKEKGDIPEGYSVSREKKERFSLILESASTNQTSMYLCASMPPLAGGYTDTQYFGPGTRLTVL.

This clonotype was seen only a few times. The chain combines TRBV6-2 or TRBV6-3 with TRBJ2-7; D is unresolved. The V gene's germline CDR1 is MNHEY and CDR2 SVGEGT. The germline V and J ends were trimmed by 0 bases and 3 bases, with 9 bases remaining between them. CDR3 length equals 14 residues. CDR3 nucleotides: TGTGCCAGCAGTTACTCGACGCTTATCTACGAGCAGTACTTC. Its translation: CASSYSTLIYEQYF.

This clonotype was observed many times. CDR3 nucleotides: TGCAGCGTCCTGGGACAGGGATCCTACAATGAGCAGTTCTTC. This encodes CSVLGQGSYNEQFF. The chain carries TRBV29-1 and TRBJ2-1, with 9 nucleotides matching TRBD1. Germline V gives CDR1 SQVTM, CDR2 ANQGSEA. The V segment lost 6 bases and the J segment 1 base; nucleotides outside the gene matches: 4. This CDR3 has 14 amino acids.

This clonotype has a count of ten or more. Sequence at one end of the junction differs from germline and may be a read error. The chain links TRBV20-1 to TRBJ2-5; D is perhaps TRBD1 (6 bases). CDR3 length: 15 amino acids. The V gene's germline CDR1 is DFQATT and CDR2 SNEGSKA (reference sequence). This CDR3 reads CGARDRTPVLETQYF. CDR3 DNA sequence: TGCGGTGCTAGAGACAGGACTCCGGTCCTGGAGACCCAGTACTTC.

In its sample, this clonotype was seen many times. The rearrangement joins TRBV27 to TRBJ2-7; D possibly matches TRBD1 or TRBD2 (5 bases each). V lost 5 bases and J lost 2, with 13 bases in between. The CDR3 has 14 residues. Germline V lookup: CDR1 MNHEY, CDR2 SMNVEV (reference sequence). This CDR3 is CASSPPGTAYEQYF. The DNA for the CDR3 is TGTGCCAGCAGTCCCCCGGGGACGGCCTACGAGCAGTACTTC.

In this sample, this clonotype turned up many times. The gene calls are TRBV6-5 and TRBJ1-3, with 8 bases aligning to TRBD1. After removal of 5 bases from V and 0 bases from J, the junction contained 3 bases not matched to a gene. The CDR3 totals 15 residues. The germline V gene has CDR1 MNHEY and CDR2 SVGAGI. This CDR3 is CASSQGANSGNTIYF. The CDR3 DNA sequence: TGTGCCAGCAGTCAGGGGGCAAACTCTGGAAACACCATATATTTT.

On this clonotype itself: This clone may be a read error of a much larger clone one base away. This chain uses TRBV3-2 with TRBJ1-3. TRBV3-2 is designated a pseudogene. This CDR3 region has 14 residues. CDR3 nucleotide sequence: TGTGCCAGCAGCCCTAGGGGGACAGGAAACACCGTATATTTT. As protein: CASSPRGTGNTVYF.

This clonotype was seen at least ten times. The chain couples TRBV3-2 to TRBJ2-7. TRBV3-2 is a listed pseudogene. The CDR3 runs to 13 residues. The CDR3 spells CASSQDRPYEQYF. DNA of the CDR3: TGTGCCAGCAGCCAAGATAGGCCCTACGAGCAGTACTTC.

This clonotype was seen ten or more times. The J gene is TRBJ2-3, the V gene TRBV7-2, with D possibly matching TRBD2 (6 bases). The ends were cut back, 3 bases at V and 0 bases at J, with 10 bases in the middle. Germline lookup yields CDR1 SGHTA and CDR2 FQGNSA. The length of the CDR3 is 15 residues. CDR3 nucleotides: TGTGCCAGCAGCTTCGGGGACTTAAGCACAGATACGCAGTATTTT. Residues: CASSFGDLSTDTQYF.

Ten or more counts support this clonotype. The genes are TRBV20-1 and TRBJ2-7, with TRBD2 as a possible D gene (5 bases). Germline CDR1 DFQATT, CDR2 SNEGSKA (reference sequence). V was pared by 5 bases and J by 5 bases, with 7 bases between. The CDR3 spans 10 residues. CDR3 sequence reads: CSAGRDEQYF. In DNA form, the CDR3 reads TGCAGTGCTGGGCGGGACGAGCAGTACTTC.

There are many counts of this clonotype. The rearrangement links TRBV28 to TRBJ2-7, with 8 positions matching TRBD1. The CDR3 sequence is 14 residues long. Germline values: CDR1 MDHEN, CDR2 SYDVKM. The trim removed 1 base at V and 4 bases at J, leaving 3 bases unmatched. Here the CDR3 DNA reads TGTGCCAGCAGTTTATTGGACAGGGAGTACGAGCAGTACTTC. It yields the protein CASSLLDREYEQYF.

A word on this clonotype: Since a much larger clone is just one base distant, this may be a read error. The genes are TRBV6-4 and TRBJ1-2; 7 bases agree with TRBD1. The V gene's germline CDR1 is MRHNA and CDR2 SNTAGT. The CDR3 totals 13 residues. The CDR3 coding sequence is TGTGCCAGCAGTCCAGGGGGTAACTATGGCCACACCTTC. This codes for CASSPGGNYGHTF.

A remark on this clonotype: Without the conserved terminal phenylalanine or tryptophan, this CDR3 likely stems from a read error. This chain uses TRBV12-3 or TRBV12-4 with TRBJ2-6, with D possibly matching TRBD1 (6 bases). The V end lost 5 bases, the J end lost 1 base, and 18 bases lay between the germline ends. This CDR3 is built from 18 residues. CDR3 amino acids: CASSPPQGWPSGANVLTS. The CDR3 nucleotides read TGTGCCAGCAGTCCCCCCCAGGGGTGGCCTTCTGGGGCCAACGTCCTGACTTCC.

The chain couples TRBV10-1 to TRBJ1-3; D remains unclear. Looked up from germline, CDR1 is WNHNN and CDR2 is SYGVQD (reference sequence). The germline V and J ends were trimmed by 5 bases and 0 bases, with 14 bases remaining between them. The CDR3 is 16 residues long. The CDR3 here is CASSPTGQYSGNTIYF. As DNA, the CDR3 is TGCGCCAGCAGTCCTACCGGGCAGTACTCTGGAAACACCATATATTTT.